A selection of T cell receptor beta chains follows, all from one sample in a study of post-analysis software for immune sequencing data. MiXCR was run by TCRdb on the PCR reads, yielding one entry per CDR3 protein. Of approximately 350,000 distinct CDR3 sequences in the sample, around 33% were seen once. Source material: blood. All receptors come from a girl aged 5-17 years with multiple sclerosis. Each CDR3 is given with its conserved first and last residue. The D gene is left open where the match is weak. Size tells how often a clone was seen (once, few, many) or the class of an expanded clone, and some rows leave it out.

J gene: TRBJ1-5; clone size: few; V gene: TRBV7-9; D gene: -; CDR3 protein: CASAPHVGGSQPQHF; CDR3 DNA: TGTGCCAGCGCACCTCATGTGGGGGGGAGTCAGCCCCAGCATTTT
J gene: TRBJ2-3; clone size: few; V gene: TRBV10-3; D gene: -; CDR3 protein: CAISDSTREDTQYF; CDR3 DNA: TGTGCCATCAGTGACTCAACTAGGGAAGATACGCAGTATTTT
J gene: TRBJ2-4; clone size: -; V gene: TRBV9; D gene: -; CDR3 protein: CASSVPGENIQYF; CDR3 DNA: TGTGCCAGCAGCGTACCGGGGGAAAACATTCAGTACTTC
J gene: TRBJ2-5; clone size: -; V gene: TRBV6-5; D gene: -; CDR3 protein: CASGPDKETQYF; CDR3 DNA: TGTGCCAGCGGCCCGGACAAAGAGACCCAGTACTTC
J gene: TRBJ1-5; clone size: -; V gene: TRBV12-3/TRBV12-4; D gene: TRBD1; CDR3 protein: CASSSDRGRGNQPQHF; CDR3 DNA: TGTGCCAGCAGCTCGGACAGGGGGCGAGGCAATCAGCCCCAGCATTTT
J gene: TRBJ2-7; clone size: few; V gene: TRBV6-5; D gene: TRBD2; CDR3 protein: CASSFPGGNVNEQYF; CDR3 DNA: TGTGCCAGCAGTTTCCCGGGGGGGAACGTGAACGAGCAGTACTTC
J gene: TRBJ2-1; clone size: -; V gene: TRBV20-1; D gene: -; CDR3 protein: CSASNPGLPSYNEQFF; CDR3 DNA: TGCAGTGCTAGTAACCCGGGACTTCCCTCCTACAATGAGCAGTTCTTC
J gene: TRBJ2-5; clone size: -; V gene: TRBV12-3/TRBV12-4; D gene: TRBD2; CDR3 protein: CASSPSPSSGGNQETQYF; CDR3 DNA: TGTGCCAGCAGTCCCTCTCCCTCTAGCGGGGGAAACCAAGAGACCCAGTACTTC
J gene: TRBJ1-1; clone size: -; V gene: TRBV6-6; D gene: TRBD1; CDR3 protein: CASSQRTGNTEAFF; CDR3 DNA: TGTGCCAGCAGCCAGAGGACAGGGAACACTGAAGCTTTCTTT
J gene: TRBJ2-1; clone size: many; V gene: TRBV11-2; D gene: TRBD2; CDR3 protein: CASSSTAGAYNEQFF; CDR3 DNA: TGTGCCAGCAGTTCTACGGCGGGGGCCTACAATGAGCAGTTCTTC
J gene: TRBJ2-1; clone size: few; V gene: TRBV6-1; D gene: -; CDR3 protein: CATYTGWTWDNEQFF; CDR3 DNA: TGTGCCACCTATACGGGTTGGACTTGGGACAATGAGCAGTTCTTC
J gene: TRBJ1-2; clone size: few; V gene: TRBV20-1; D gene: -; CDR3 protein: CSARDRENYGYTF; CDR3 DNA: TGCAGTGCTAGAGACAGGGAGAACTATGGCTACACCTTC
J gene: TRBJ2-4; clone size: -; V gene: TRBV4-3; D gene: -; CDR3 protein: CASSQHRENIQYF; CDR3 DNA: TGCGCCAGCAGCCAACACAGGGAGAACATTCAGTACTTC
J gene: TRBJ2-7; clone size: few; V gene: TRBV7-2; D gene: TRBD1; CDR3 protein: CASSLGLWDRVGEQYF; CDR3 DNA: TGTGCCAGCAGCTTAGGGCTCTGGGACAGGGTCGGCGAGCAGTACTTC
J gene: TRBJ1-4; clone size: -; V gene: TRBV12-3/TRBV12-4; D gene: -; CDR3 protein: CASIGHDNEKLFF; CDR3 DNA: TGTGCCAGCATAGGGCATGATAATGAAAAACTGTTTTTT
J gene: TRBJ1-1; clone size: -; V gene: TRBV20-1; D gene: TRBD1; CDR3 protein: CSATGTGTGTEAFF; CDR3 DNA: TGCAGTGCTACGGGGACAGGGACTGGCACTGAAGCTTTCTTT
J gene: TRBJ2-7; clone size: -; V gene: TRBV12-3/TRBV12-4; D gene: -; CDR3 protein: CASSPTGTISHEQYF; CDR3 DNA: TGTGCCAGCAGTCCCACCGGGACAATCTCCCACGAGCAGTACTTC
J gene: TRBJ1-5; clone size: -; V gene: TRBV30; D gene: TRBD1; CDR3 protein: CAWSRTGGQPQHF; CDR3 DNA: TGTGCCTGGAGTCGGACAGGTGGGCAGCCCCAGCATTTT
J gene: TRBJ2-7; clone size: -; V gene: TRBV4-3; D gene: TRBD1; CDR3 protein: CASSQERQGRSSYEQYF; CDR3 DNA: TGCGCCAGCAGCCAAGAAAGACAGGGACGGAGCTCCTACGAGCAGTACTTC
J gene: TRBJ2-3; clone size: -; V gene: TRBV7-9; D gene: -; CDR3 protein: CASSFPGRTATDTQYF; CDR3 DNA: TGTGCCAGCAGCTTTCCGGGACGTACAGCCACAGATACGCAGTATTTT
J gene: TRBJ2-2; clone size: few; V gene: TRBV20-1; D gene: -; CDR3 protein: CSARGIAAGQTGELFF; CDR3 DNA: TGCAGTGCTAGAGGTATCGCGGCAGGGCAGACCGGGGAGCTGTTTTTT
J gene: TRBJ2-5; clone size: -; V gene: TRBV7-2; D gene: -; CDR3 protein: CASSLAPRGSLGQETQYF; CDR3 DNA: TGTGCCAGCAGCTTGGCCCCGAGAGGTTCCTTGGGGCAAGAGACCCAGTACTTC
J gene: TRBJ2-7; clone size: few; V gene: TRBV12-3/TRBV12-4; D gene: TRBD1; CDR3 protein: CASSRIQTGNEQYF; CDR3 DNA: TGTGCCAGCAGTCGAATACAGACAGGGAACGAGCAGTACTTC
J gene: TRBJ2-1; clone size: few; V gene: TRBV28; D gene: -; CDR3 protein: CASSLANYNEQFF; CDR3 DNA: TGTGCCAGCAGTTTGGCTAACTACAATGAGCAGTTCTTC
J gene: TRBJ2-5; clone size: few; V gene: TRBV27; D gene: TRBD2; CDR3 protein: CASSSGLAGDVVLKTQYF; CDR3 DNA: TGTGCCAGCAGTTCCGGACTAGCGGGGGACGTCGTTCTGAAGACCCAGTACTTC
J gene: TRBJ1-1; clone size: -; V gene: TRBV12-3/TRBV12-4; D gene: -; CDR3 protein: CASSLNTNTEAFF; CDR3 DNA: TGTGCCAGCAGTTTGAACACCAACACTGAAGCTTTCTTT
J gene: TRBJ2-7; clone size: -; V gene: TRBV7-9; D gene: TRBD2; CDR3 protein: CASSLAQRGVYEQYF; CDR3 DNA: TGTGCCAGCAGCTTAGCCCAGCGGGGGGTTTACGAGCAGTACTTC
J gene: TRBJ2-7; clone size: few; V gene: TRBV20-1; D gene: TRBD2; CDR3 protein: CSATLAGGRYEQYF; CDR3 DNA: TGCAGTGCTACTCTAGCGGGGGGGCGCTACGAGCAGTACTTC
J gene: TRBJ2-7; clone size: few; V gene: TRBV18; D gene: TRBD1; CDR3 protein: CASSPLDRGHEQYF; CDR3 DNA: TGTGCCAGCTCACCCTTGGACAGGGGGCACGAGCAGTACTTC
J gene: TRBJ2-3; clone size: few; V gene: TRBV27; D gene: TRBD2; CDR3 protein: CASSPGLAGGSLRTDTQYF; CDR3 DNA: TGTGCCAGCAGCCCGGGACTAGCGGGGGGCAGCCTTAGAACAGATACGCAGTATTTT
J gene: TRBJ2-7; clone size: few; V gene: TRBV5-1; D gene: TRBD2; CDR3 protein: CASSLASGLAGHEQYF; CDR3 DNA: TGCGCCAGCAGCTTGGCGTCCGGACTAGCGGGGCACGAGCAGTACTTC
J gene: TRBJ2-5; clone size: -; V gene: TRBV20-1; D gene: -; CDR3 protein: CSGSGLQETQYF; CDR3 DNA: TGCAGTGGGTCGGGCCTCCAAGAGACCCAGTACTTC
J gene: TRBJ2-3; clone size: -; V gene: TRBV9; D gene: -; CDR3 protein: CASSALGEAPYF; CDR3 DNA: TGTGCCAGCAGCGCCCTAGGGGAGGCCCCGTATTTT
J gene: TRBJ2-2; clone size: -; V gene: TRBV6-6; D gene: -; CDR3 protein: CAASGLGEPGELFF; CDR3 DNA: TGTGCCGCCTCAGGGTTAGGAGAACCCGGGGAGCTGTTTTTT
J gene: TRBJ1-2; clone size: -; V gene: TRBV12-3/TRBV12-4; D gene: -; CDR3 protein: CASSGTNLNYGYTF; CDR3 DNA: TGTGCCAGCAGCGGGACAAACCTTAACTATGGCTACACCTTC
J gene: TRBJ2-4; clone size: -; V gene: TRBV10-3; D gene: TRBD1; CDR3 protein: CAISETGGGYF; CDR3 DNA: TGTGCCATCAGTGAGACAGGGGGCGGGTACTTC
J gene: TRBJ1-2; clone size: few; V gene: TRBV4-1; D gene: -; CDR3 protein: CASSQVGRDTSEANYGYTF; CDR3 DNA: TGCGCCAGCAGCCAAGTCGGACGGGACACTTCAGAGGCTAACTATGGCTACACCTTC
J gene: TRBJ2-1; clone size: few; V gene: TRBV6-6; D gene: TRBD1; CDR3 protein: CASALAQLGQGAQFF; CDR3 DNA: TGTGCCAGCGCCCTTGCCCAATTGGGACAGGGAGCGCAGTTCTTC
J gene: TRBJ2-1; clone size: few; V gene: TRBV6-6; D gene: TRBD1; CDR3 protein: CASSSGQGEQFF; CDR3 DNA: TGTGCCAGCAGCTCCGGACAGGGTGAGCAGTTCTTC
J gene: TRBJ2-5; clone size: -; V gene: TRBV12-3/TRBV12-4; D gene: -; CDR3 protein: CASSLCRGTCGAQYF; CDR3 DNA: TGTGCCAGCAGCCTCTGCCGGGGCACGTGTGGGGCCCAGTACTTC
J gene: TRBJ1-1; clone size: -; V gene: TRBV7-2; D gene: -; CDR3 protein: CASSSPGTYTEAFF; CDR3 DNA: TGTGCCAGCAGCTCCCCGGGGACATACACTGAAGCTTTCTTT
J gene: TRBJ1-5; clone size: -; V gene: TRBV12-3/TRBV12-4; D gene: -; CDR3 protein: CASSPSGGNQPQHF; CDR3 DNA: TGTGCCAGCAGTCCCTCAGGTGGCAATCAGCCCCAGCATTTT
J gene: TRBJ1-2; clone size: -; V gene: TRBV7-2; D gene: TRBD1; CDR3 protein: CASSLKTGPNYGYTF; CDR3 DNA: TGTGCCAGCAGCTTAAAGACAGGGCCTAACTATGGCTACACCTTC
J gene: TRBJ2-7; clone size: -; V gene: TRBV4-1; D gene: -; CDR3 protein: CASSQEASLSSYEQYF; CDR3 DNA: TGCGCCAGCAGCCAAGAGGCTAGCCTAAGCTCCTACGAGCAGTACTTC
J gene: TRBJ1-2; clone size: few; V gene: TRBV29-1; D gene: -; CDR3 protein: CSVHHSGPNYGYTF; CDR3 DNA: TGCAGCGTTCACCATTCGGGGCCTAACTATGGCTACACCTTC
J gene: TRBJ1-1; clone size: -; V gene: TRBV11-2; D gene: -; CDR3 protein: CASSLAPRDDWDMGTEAFF; CDR3 DNA: TGTGCCAGCAGCTTAGCACCCCGGGACGACTGGGATATGGGTACTGAAGCTTTCTTT
J gene: TRBJ2-1; clone size: -; V gene: TRBV6-2/TRBV6-3; D gene: TRBD2; CDR3 protein: CASSSASGGQAYNEQFF; CDR3 DNA: TGTGCCAGCAGTTCGGCTAGCGGGGGGCAGGCCTACAATGAGCAGTTCTTC
J gene: TRBJ2-3; clone size: -; V gene: TRBV27; D gene: -; CDR3 protein: CASSLTGWGTDTQYF; CDR3 DNA: TGTGCCAGCAGTTTAACGGGGTGGGGCACAGATACGCAGTATTTT
J gene: TRBJ2-7; clone size: few; V gene: TRBV5-1; D gene: -; CDR3 protein: CASSYQGHSYEQYF; CDR3 DNA: TGCGCCAGCAGCTACCAGGGTCATTCCTACGAGCAGTACTTC
J gene: TRBJ2-5; clone size: -; V gene: TRBV27; D gene: TRBD1; CDR3 protein: CASSSGTGGAKTQYF; CDR3 DNA: TGTGCCAGCAGTTCAGGGACAGGTGGGGCCAAGACCCAGTACTTC
J gene: TRBJ1-2; clone size: few; V gene: TRBV6-6; D gene: TRBD1; CDR3 protein: CASSRPLQGAPNYGYTF; CDR3 DNA: TGTGCCAGCAGTCGACCCCTCCAGGGGGCGCCAAACTATGGCTACACCTTC
J gene: TRBJ2-1; clone size: few; V gene: TRBV7-3; D gene: TRBD2; CDR3 protein: CASSLMGQRGGNEQFF; CDR3 DNA: TGTGCCAGCAGCTTAATGGGACAGCGGGGGGGGAATGAGCAGTTCTTC
J gene: TRBJ1-2; clone size: few; V gene: TRBV28; D gene: TRBD1; CDR3 protein: CASSGSGTGERGGYTF; CDR3 DNA: TGTGCCAGCAGCGGCTCCGGGACAGGGGAACGGGGCGGCTACACCTTC